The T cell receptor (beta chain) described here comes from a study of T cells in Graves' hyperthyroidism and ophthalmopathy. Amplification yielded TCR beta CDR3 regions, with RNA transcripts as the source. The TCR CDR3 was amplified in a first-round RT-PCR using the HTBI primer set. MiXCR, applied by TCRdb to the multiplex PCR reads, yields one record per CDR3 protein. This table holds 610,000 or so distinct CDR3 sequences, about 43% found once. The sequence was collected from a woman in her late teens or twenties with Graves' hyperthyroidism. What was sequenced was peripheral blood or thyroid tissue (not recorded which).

The CDR3 DNA reads TGTGCCACCCCTCCTAGGACAGGGGTCCACTATGGCTACACCTTC. Translating it yields CATPPRTGVHYGYTF. This chain links TRBV24-1 with TRBJ1-2; 9 nucleotides agree with TRBD1. The CDR3 extends over 15 amino acids. Trimming at V came to 9 bases and at J to 3 bases, leaving 10 bases not matched to a gene. Germline assignment: CDR1 KGHDR and CDR2 SFDVKD.